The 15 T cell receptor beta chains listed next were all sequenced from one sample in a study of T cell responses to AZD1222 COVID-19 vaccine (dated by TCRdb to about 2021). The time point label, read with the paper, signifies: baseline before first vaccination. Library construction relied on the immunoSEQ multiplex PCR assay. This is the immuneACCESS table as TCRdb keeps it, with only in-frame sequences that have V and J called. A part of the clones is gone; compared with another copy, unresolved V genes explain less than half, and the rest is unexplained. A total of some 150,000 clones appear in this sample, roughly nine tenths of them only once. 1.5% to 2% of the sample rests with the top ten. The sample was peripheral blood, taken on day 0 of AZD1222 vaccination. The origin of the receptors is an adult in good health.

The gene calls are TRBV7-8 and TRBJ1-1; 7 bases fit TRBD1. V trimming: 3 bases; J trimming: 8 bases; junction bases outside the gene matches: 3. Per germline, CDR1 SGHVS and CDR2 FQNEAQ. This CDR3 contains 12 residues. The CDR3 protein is CASSFPGGEAFF. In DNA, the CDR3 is TGTGCCAGCAGCTTTCCAGGGGGAGAAGCTTTCTTT.

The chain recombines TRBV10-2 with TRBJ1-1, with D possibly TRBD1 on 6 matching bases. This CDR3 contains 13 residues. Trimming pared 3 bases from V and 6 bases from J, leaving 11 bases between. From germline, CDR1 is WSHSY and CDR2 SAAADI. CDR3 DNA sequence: TGCGCCAGCAGTGACAGGGGTAGGTCTGAAGCTTTCTTT. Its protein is CASSDRGRSEAFF.

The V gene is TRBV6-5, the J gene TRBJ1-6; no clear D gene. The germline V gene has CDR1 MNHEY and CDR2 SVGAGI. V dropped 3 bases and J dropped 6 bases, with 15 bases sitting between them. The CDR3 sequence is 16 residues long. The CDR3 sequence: CASSYTGLRTNSPLHF. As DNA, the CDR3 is TGTGCCAGCAGTTATACCGGCCTGAGGACTAATTCACCCCTCCACTTT.

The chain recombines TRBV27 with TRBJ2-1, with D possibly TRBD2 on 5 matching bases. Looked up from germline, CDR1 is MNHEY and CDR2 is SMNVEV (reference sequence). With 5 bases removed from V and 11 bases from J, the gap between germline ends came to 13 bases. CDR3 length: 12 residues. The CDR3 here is CASSPRVSQQFF. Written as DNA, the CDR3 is TGTGCCAGCAGTCCGAGGGTTAGCCAGCAGTTCTTC.

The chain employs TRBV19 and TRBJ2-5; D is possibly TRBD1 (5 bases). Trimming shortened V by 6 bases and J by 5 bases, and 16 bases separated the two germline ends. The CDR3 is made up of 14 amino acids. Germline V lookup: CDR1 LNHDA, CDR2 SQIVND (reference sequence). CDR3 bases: TGTGCCAGTAGCCAAAAGGGGCTCGGGGAGACCCAGTACTTC. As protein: CASSQKGLGETQYF. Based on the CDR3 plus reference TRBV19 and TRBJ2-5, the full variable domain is DGGITQSPKYLFRKEGQNVTLSCEQNLNHDAMYWYRQDPGQGLRLIYYSQIVNDFQKGDIAEGYSVSREKKESFPLTVTSAQKNPTAFYLCASSQKGLGETQYFGPGTRLLVL.

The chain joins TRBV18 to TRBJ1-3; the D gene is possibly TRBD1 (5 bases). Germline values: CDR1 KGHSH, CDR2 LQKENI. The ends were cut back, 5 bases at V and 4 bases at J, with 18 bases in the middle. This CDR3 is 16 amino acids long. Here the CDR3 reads CASSSSQRGSGNTIYF. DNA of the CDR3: TGTGCCAGCTCAAGCTCCCAAAGGGGCTCGGGAAACACCATATATTTT. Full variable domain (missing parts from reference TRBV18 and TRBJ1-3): NAGVMQNPRHLVRRRGQEARLRCSPMKGHSHVYWYRQLPEEGLKFMVYLQKENIIDESGMPKERFSAEFPKEGPSILRIQQVVRGDSAAYFCASSSSQRGSGNTIYFGEGSWLTVV.

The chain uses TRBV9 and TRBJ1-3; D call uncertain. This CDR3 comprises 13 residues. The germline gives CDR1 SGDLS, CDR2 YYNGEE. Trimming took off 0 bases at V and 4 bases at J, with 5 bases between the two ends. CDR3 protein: CASSVELGNTIYF. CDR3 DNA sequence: TGTGCCAGCAGCGTAGAACTCGGAAACACCATATATTTT.

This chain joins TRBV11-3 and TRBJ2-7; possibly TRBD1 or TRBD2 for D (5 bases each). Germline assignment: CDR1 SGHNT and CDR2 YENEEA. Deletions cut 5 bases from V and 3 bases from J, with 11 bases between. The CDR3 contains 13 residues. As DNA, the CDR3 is TGTGCCAGCAGCAAGTGGGACGGCTACGAGCAGTACTTC. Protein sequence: CASSKWDGYEQYF.

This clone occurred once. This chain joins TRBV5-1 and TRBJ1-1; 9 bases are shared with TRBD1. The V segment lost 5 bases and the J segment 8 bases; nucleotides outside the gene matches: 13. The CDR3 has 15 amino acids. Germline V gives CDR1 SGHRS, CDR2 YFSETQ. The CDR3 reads CASSPEGQGISEAFF. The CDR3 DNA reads TGCGCCAGCAGTCCGGAGGGACAGGGAATCTCCGAAGCTTTCTTT.

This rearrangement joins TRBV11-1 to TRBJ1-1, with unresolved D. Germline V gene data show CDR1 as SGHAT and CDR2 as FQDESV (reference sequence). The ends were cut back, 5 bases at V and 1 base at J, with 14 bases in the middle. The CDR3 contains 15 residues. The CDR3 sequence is CASSHGWASNTEAFF. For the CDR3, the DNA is TGTGCCAGCAGCCACGGCTGGGCCTCGAACACTGAAGCTTTCTTT.

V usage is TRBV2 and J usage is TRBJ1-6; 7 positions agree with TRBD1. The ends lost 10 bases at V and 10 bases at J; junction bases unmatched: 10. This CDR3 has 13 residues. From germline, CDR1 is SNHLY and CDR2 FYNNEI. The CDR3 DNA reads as TGTGCCACAGGGGGGGACACAGGGTCACCCCTCCACTTT. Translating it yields CATGGDTGSPLHF.

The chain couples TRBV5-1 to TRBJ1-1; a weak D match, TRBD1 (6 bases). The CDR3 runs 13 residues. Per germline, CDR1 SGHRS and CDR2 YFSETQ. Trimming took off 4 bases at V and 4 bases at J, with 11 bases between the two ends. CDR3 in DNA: TGCGCCAGCAGCCTCAGACAGGCCACTGAAGCTTTCTTT. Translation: CASSLRQATEAFF.

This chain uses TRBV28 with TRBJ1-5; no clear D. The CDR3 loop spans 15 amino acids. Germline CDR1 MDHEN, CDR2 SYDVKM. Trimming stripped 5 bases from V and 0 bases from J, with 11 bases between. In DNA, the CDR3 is TGTGCCAGCAGTCGGGCCGGGGTTAGCAATCAGCCCCAGCATTTT. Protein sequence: CASSRAGVSNQPQHF.

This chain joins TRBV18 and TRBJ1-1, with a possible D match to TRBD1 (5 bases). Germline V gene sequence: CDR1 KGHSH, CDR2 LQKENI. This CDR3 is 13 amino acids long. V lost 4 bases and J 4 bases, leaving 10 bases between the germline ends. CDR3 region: CASSQTEVTEAFF. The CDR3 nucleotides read TGTGCCAGCTCACAGACAGAAGTCACTGAAGCTTTCTTT. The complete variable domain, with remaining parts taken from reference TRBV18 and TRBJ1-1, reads NAGVMQNPRHLVRRRGQEARLRCSPMKGHSHVYWYRQLPEEGLKFMVYLQKENIIDESGMPKERFSAEFPKEGPSILRIQQVVRGDSAAYFCASSQTEVTEAFFGQGTRLTVV.

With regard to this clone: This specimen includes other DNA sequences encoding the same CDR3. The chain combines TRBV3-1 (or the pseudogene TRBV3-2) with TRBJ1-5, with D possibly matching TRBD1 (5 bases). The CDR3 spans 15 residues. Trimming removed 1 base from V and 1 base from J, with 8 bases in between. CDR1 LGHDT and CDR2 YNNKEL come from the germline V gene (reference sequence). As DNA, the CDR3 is TGTGCCAGCAGCCAAGGGGGCCTCAGCAATCAGCCCCAGCATTTT. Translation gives CASSQGGLSNQPQHF.